This section outlines one T cell receptor beta chain sequence together with its context. Its target is not known. Each CDR3 protein is one row after TCRdb ran MiXCR on the 5' RACE reads. The sample lists approximately 230,000 distinct CDR3 sequences; around 15% were seen once. The record originates from a study of T-cell memory formation after mild COVID-19. Points from the study as a whole: Clones shrinking between day 15 and 85 showed a balanced CD4/CD8 split, and those that grew later tilted toward CD4+. Contracting CD4+ clones were located mainly in CM and EM, and CD8+ clones in EMRA.

Germline assignment: CDR1 MNHNY and CDR2 SVGAGI (reference sequence). Trimming removed 3 bases from V and 6 bases from J; junction bases left unmatched: 4. This CDR3 is 14 amino acids long. This sequence joins TRBV6-6 and TRBJ1-1; 10 bases are shared with TRBD1. Sequencing input: PBMCs or a T cell subset sorted from them (not recorded which). The clonotype originates from a man between 18 and 35 years old who had mild COVID-19 (a few samples of this study predate the infection). Cell type and time point are not known. DNA for the CDR3: TGTGCCAGCAGTTATGGACAGGGGGGTGCTGAAGCTTTCTTT. This codes for CASSYGQGGAEAFF.